The table lists the clone carrying this T cell receptor beta chain with a few counts. Its matching antigen is unknown. The data derive from a study of graft-versus-host responses after intestinal transplantation. In the study overall: Anti-thymocyte globulin induction preceded roughly 3 years of tacrolimus and steroid maintenance in all recipients.

Study-wide results and caveats: Within allografts, high graft-versus-host to host-versus-graft clonal ratios were seen among patients with graft-donor T cell macrochimerism. Peak GvH clone levels in circulation were associated with early post-transplant HvG declines.

To release intraepithelial and lamina propria lymphocytes, the graft tissue was processed. Assay used: immunoSEQ multiplex PCR; TCRdb lists only in-frame clones, some missing. The table lists about 10,000 clones, around three quarters of them singletons. The sample consisted of ileum tissue, taken 23 days after intestinal transplant. This receptor was identified in a human patient who received an intestinal transplant, so some T cells may come from the graft donor.

The CDR3 spells CASSEGEGSRNTIYF. Here the CDR3 DNA reads TGTGCCAGCAGTGAAGGGGAGGGATCTAGAAACACCATATATTTT. The chain uses TRBV2 and TRBJ1-3; D not certain. Germline V gene sequence: CDR1 SNHLY, CDR2 FYNNEI. Trimming removed 1 base from V and 5 bases from J, with 12 bases in between. The CDR3 totals 15 residues.